The clone carrying this TCR beta chain was seen more than once but under ten times. Antigen: not known. This record comes from a study of T cell repertoires in cytomegalovirus infection. TCRdb redid the calling of the reads with MiXCR, one entry per CDR3 protein. The repertoire has about 890,000 distinct CDR3 sequences, approximately 33% of them found once; the top ten carry around an eighth. Sample: cultured CD8+ T cells from PBMCs, taken from culture after CMV antigen stimulation. This receptor was obtained from a human donor in good health (CMV status not recorded). Some clones in this sample may be carry-over from other donors' samples.

In nucleotides, the CDR3 is TGTGCCAGCAGTTTTCGCGGGGGGGCCCCCGAGCAGTACGTC. This codes for CASSFRGGAPEQYV. The genes are TRBV27 and TRBJ2-7; 9 nucleotides align to TRBD2. V shed 3 bases and J 6 bases; nucleotides not matched to a gene: 6. The CDR3 extends over 14 amino acids. Germline CDR1 is MNHEY and CDR2 is SMNVEV (reference sequence).